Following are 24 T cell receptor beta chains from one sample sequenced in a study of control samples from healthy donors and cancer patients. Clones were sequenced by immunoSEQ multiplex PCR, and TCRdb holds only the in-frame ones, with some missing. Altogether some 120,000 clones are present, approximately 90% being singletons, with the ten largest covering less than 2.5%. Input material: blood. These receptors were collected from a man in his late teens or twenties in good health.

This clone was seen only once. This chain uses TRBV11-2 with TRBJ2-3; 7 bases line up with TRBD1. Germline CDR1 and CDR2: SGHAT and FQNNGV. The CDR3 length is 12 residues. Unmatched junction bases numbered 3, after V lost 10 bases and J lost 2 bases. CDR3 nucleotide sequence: TGTGCCATACAGGGGCCCACAGATACGCAGTATTTT. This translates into CAIQGPTDTQYF.

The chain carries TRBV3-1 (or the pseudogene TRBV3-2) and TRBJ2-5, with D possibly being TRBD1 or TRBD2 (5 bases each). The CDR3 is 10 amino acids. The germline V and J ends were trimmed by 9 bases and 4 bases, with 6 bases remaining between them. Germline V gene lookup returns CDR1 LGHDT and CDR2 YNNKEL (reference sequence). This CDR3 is CASGGETQYF. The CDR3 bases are TGTGCCAGTGGGGGAGAGACCCAGTACTTC.

The CDR3 coding sequence is TGTGCCAGCAGCTTTGTGCAGGGCATCACAGATACGCAGTATTTT. Residues: CASSFVQGITDTQYF. The genes are TRBV7-6 and TRBJ2-3; a weak D match, TRBD1 (5 bases). V dropped 3 bases and J dropped 2 bases, with 12 bases sitting between them. CDR1 SGHVS and CDR2 FNYEAQ come from the germline V gene. CDR3 length equals 15 residues.

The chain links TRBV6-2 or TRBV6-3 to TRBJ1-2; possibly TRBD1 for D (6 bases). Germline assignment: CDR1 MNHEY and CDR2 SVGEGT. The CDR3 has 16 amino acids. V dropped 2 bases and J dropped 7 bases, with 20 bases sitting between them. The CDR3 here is CASSYPIGGGLGGYTF. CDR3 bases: TGTGCCAGCAGTTACCCAATCGGGGGGGGCCTCGGTGGCTACACCTTC.

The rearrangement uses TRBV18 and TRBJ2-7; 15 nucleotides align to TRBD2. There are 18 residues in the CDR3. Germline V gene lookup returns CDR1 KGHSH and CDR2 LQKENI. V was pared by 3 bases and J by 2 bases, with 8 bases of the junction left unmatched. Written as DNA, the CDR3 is TGTGCCAGCTCACCCGGGACTAGCGGGGGGCTGGGGACCTACGAGCAGTACTTC. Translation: CASSPGTSGGLGTYEQYF.

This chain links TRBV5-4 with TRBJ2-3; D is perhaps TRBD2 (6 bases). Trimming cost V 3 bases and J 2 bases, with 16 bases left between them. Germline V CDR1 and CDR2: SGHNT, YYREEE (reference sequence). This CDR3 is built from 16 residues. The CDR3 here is CASSSALGTYTDTQYF. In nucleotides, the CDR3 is TGTGCCAGCAGCTCAGCACTCGGGACTTACACAGATACGCAGTATTTT.

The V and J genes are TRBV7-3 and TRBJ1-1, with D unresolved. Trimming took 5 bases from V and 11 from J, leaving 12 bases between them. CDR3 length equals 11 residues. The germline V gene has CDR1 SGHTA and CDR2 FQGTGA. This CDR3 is CASSLSRYAFF. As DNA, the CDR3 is TGTGCCAGCAGCCTTTCTCGATACGCTTTCTTT. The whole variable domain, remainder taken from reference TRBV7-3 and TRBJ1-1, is GAGVSQTPSNKVTEKGKYVELRCDPISGHTALYWYRQSLGQGPEFLIYFQGTGAADDSGLPNDRFFAVRPEGSVSTLKIQRTERGDSAVYLCASSLSRYAFFGQGTRLTVV.

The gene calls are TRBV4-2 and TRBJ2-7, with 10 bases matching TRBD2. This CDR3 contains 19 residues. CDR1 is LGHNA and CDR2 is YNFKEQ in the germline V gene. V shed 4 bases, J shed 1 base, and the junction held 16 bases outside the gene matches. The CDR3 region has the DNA TGTGCCAGCAGCCCTCTACTTGGGGAGCGGGGGGGCGGATCCTACGAGCAGTACTTC. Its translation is CASSPLLGERGGGSYEQYF.

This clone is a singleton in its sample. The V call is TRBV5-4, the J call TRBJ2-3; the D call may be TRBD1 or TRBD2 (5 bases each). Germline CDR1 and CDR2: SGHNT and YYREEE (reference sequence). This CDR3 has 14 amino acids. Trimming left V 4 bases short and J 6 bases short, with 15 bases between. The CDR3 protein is CASSETGPPDTQYF. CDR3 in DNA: TGTGCCAGCAGCGAGACGGGACCCCCGGATACGCAGTATTTT.

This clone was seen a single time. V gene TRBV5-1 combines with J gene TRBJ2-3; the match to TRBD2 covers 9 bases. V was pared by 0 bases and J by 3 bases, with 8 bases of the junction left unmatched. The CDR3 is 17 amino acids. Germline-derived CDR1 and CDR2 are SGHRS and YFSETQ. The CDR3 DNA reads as TGCGCCAGCAGCTTGGAGCGGGGGGCGTGGGGTACAGATACGCAGTATTTT. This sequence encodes CASSLERGAWGTDTQYF.

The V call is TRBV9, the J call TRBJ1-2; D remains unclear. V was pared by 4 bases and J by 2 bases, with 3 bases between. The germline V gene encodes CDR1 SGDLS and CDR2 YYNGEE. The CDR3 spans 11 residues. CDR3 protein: CASSNNYGYTF. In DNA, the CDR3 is TGTGCCAGCAGCAACAACTATGGCTACACCTTC.

DNA for the CDR3: TGTGCCAGTAGTGAACTGGGCGACGCTGAAGCTTTCTTT. Its translation is CASSELGDAEAFF. V and J are TRBV19 and TRBJ1-1; D gene uncertain. This CDR3 has 13 residues. V was trimmed by 5 bases and J by 6 bases, leaving 13 bases between them. From germline, CDR1 is LNHDA and CDR2 SQIVND (reference sequence).

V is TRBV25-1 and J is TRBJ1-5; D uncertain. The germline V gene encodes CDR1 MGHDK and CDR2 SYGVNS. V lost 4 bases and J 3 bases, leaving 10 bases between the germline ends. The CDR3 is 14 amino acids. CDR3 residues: CASSAYNSNQPQHF. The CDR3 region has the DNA TGTGCCAGCAGTGCCTACAACTCCAATCAGCCCCAGCATTTT.

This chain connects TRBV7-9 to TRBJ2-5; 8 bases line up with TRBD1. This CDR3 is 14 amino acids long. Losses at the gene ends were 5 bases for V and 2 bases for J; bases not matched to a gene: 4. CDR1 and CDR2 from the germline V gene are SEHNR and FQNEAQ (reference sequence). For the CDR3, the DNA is TGTGCCAGCAGCACGACAGGGGCGCAAGAGACCCAGTACTTC. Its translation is CASSTTGAQETQYF.

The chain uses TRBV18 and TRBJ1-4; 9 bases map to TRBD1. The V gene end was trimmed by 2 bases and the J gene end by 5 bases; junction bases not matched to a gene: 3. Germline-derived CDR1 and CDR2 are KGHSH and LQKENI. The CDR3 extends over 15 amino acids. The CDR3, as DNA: TGTGCCAGCTCACCAACGACAGGGGGGAATGAAAAACTGTTTTTT. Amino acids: CASSPTTGGNEKLFF. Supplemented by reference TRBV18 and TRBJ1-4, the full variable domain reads NAGVMQNPRHLVRRRGQEARLRCSPMKGHSHVYWYRQLPEEGLKFMVYLQKENIIDESGMPKERFSAEFPKEGPSILRIQQVVRGDSAAYFCASSPTTGGNEKLFFGSGTQLSVL.

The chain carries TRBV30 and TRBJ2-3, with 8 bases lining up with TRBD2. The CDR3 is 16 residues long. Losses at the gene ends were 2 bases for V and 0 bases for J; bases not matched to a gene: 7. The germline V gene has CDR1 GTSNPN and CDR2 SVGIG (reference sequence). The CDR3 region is CAWSSGAGGSTDTQYF. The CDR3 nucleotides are TGTGCCTGGAGTTCAGGGGCGGGAGGTAGCACAGATACGCAGTATTTT.

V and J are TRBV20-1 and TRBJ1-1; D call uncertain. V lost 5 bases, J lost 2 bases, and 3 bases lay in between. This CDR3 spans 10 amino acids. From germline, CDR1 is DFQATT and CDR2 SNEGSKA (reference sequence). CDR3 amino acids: CSAFNTEAFF. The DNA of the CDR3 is TGCAGTGCTTTCAACACTGAAGCTTTCTTT.

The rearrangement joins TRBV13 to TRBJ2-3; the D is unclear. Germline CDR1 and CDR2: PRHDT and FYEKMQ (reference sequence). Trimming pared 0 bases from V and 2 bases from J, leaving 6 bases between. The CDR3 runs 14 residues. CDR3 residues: CASSLGLSTDTQYF. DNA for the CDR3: TGTGCCAGCAGCTTAGGCCTCTCCACAGATACGCAGTATTTT.

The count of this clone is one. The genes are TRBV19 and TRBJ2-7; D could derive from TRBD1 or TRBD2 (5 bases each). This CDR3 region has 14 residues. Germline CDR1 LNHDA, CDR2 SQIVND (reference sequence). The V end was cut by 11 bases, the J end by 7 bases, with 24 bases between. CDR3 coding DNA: TGTGCCCTCGATTCCGGGACCCCTGGAATGGAGCAGTACGTC. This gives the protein CALDSGTPGMEQYV.

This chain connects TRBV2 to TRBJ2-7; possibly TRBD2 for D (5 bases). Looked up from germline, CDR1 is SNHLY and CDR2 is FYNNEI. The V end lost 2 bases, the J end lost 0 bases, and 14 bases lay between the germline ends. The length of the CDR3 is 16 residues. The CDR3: CASSENPAGISYEQYF. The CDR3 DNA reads TGTGCCAGCAGTGAAAATCCCGCCGGGATCTCCTACGAGCAGTACTTC.

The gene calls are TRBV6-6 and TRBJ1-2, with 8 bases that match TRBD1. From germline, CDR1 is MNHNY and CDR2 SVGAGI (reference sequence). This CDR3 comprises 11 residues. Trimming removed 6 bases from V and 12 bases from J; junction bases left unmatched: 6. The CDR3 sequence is CASRGQGANTF. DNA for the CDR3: TGTGCCAGCAGGGGGCAGGGGGCGAACACCTTC.

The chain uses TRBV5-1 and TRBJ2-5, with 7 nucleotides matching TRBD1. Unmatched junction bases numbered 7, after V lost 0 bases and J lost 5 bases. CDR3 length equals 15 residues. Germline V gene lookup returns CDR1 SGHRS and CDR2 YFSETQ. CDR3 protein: CASSLAGSQGETQYF. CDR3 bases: TGCGCCAGCAGCTTGGCCGGCTCACAGGGGGAGACCCAGTACTTC.

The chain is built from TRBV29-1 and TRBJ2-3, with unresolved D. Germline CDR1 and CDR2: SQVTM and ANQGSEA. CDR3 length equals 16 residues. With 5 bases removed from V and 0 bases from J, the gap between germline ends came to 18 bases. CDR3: CSVLGQIKHSTDTQYF. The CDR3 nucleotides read TGCAGCGTTCTCGGGCAGATTAAGCATAGCACAGATACGCAGTATTTT.

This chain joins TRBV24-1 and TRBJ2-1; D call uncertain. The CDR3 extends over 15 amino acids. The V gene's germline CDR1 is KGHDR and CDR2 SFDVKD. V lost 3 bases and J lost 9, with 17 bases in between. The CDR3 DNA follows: TGTGCCACCAGTGATGAGACAACGAGCCGTAGTGAGCAGTTCTTC. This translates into CATSDETTSRSEQFF.